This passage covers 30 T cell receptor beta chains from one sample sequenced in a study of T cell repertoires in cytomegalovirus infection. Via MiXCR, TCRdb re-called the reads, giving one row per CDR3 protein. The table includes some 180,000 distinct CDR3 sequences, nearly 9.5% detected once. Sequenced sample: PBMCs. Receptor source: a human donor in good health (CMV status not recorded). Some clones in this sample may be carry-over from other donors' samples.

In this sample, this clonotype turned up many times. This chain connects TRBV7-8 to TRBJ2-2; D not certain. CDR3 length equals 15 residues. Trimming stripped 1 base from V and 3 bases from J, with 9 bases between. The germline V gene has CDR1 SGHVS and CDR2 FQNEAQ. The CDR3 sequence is CASSLDVGYTGELFF. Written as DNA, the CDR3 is TGTGCCAGCAGCTTAGACGTGGGATACACCGGGGAGCTGTTTTTT.

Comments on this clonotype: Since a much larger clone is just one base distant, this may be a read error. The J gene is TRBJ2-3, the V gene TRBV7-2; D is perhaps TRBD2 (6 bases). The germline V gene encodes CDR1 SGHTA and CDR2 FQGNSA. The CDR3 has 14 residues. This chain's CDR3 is CVSSSGLVLDTQYF. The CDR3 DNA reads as TGTGTCAGCAGCTCGGGACTGGTCTTGGATACGCAGTATTTT.

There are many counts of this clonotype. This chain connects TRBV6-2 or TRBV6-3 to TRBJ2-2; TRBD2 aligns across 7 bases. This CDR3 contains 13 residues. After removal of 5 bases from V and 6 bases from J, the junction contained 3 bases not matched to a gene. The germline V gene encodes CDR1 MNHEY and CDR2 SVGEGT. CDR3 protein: CASSGLVPGELFF. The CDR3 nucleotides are TGTGCCAGCAGTGGACTAGTTCCCGGGGAGCTGTTTTTT.

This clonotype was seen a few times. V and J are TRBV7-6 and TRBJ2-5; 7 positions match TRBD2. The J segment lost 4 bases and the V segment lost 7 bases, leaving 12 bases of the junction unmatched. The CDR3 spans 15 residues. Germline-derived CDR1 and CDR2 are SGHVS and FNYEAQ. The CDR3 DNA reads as TGTGCCAGCATCCCGGGAACTAGCGCTTCAGAGACCCAGTACTTC. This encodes CASIPGTSASETQYF.

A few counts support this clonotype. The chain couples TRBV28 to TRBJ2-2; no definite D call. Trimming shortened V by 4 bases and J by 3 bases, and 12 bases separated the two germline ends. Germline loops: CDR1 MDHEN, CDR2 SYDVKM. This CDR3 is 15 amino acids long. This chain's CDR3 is CASSSGRIYTGELFF. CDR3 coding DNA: TGTGCCAGCAGTTCGGGCAGAATCTACACCGGGGAGCTGTTTTTT.

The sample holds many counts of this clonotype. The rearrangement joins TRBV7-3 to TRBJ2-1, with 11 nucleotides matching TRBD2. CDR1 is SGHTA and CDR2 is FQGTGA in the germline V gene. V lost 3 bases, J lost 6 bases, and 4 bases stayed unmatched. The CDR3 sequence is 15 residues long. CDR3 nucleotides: TGTGCCAGCAGCTTGGGACTAGCGGACACCAATGAGCAGTTCTTC. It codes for CASSLGLADTNEQFF.

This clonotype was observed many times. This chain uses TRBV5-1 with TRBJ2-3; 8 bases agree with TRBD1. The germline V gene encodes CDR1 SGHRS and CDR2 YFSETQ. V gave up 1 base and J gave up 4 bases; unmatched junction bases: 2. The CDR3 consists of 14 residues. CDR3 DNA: TGCGCCAGCAGCTTGAGACAGGGGTCAGATACGCAGTATTTT. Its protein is CASSLRQGSDTQYF.

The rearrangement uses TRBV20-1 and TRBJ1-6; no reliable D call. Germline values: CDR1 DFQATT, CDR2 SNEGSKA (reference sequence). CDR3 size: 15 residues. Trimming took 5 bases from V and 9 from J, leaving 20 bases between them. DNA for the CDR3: TGCAGTGCTCAAATCGTGACACACGCGGGTTCACCCCTCCACTTT. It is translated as CSAQIVTHAGSPLHF.

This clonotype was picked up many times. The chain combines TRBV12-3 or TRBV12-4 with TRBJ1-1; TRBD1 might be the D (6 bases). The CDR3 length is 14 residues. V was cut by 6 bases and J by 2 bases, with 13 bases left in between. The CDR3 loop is CASRVQGVNTEAFF. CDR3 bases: TGTGCCAGCAGAGTACAGGGAGTCAACACTGAAGCTTTCTTT.

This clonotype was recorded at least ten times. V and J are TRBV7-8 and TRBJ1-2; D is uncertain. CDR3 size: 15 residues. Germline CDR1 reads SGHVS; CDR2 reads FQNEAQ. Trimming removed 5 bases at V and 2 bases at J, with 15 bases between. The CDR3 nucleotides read TGTGCCAGCAGCCCGGAGGGCAGATACAACTATGGCTACACCTTC. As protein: CASSPEGRYNYGYTF.

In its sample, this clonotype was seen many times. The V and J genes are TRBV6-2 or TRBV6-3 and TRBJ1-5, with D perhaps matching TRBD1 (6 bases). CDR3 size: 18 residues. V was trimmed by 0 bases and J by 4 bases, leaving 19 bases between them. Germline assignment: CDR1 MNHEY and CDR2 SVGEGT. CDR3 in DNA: TGTGCCAGCAGTTACTCGGGACCCTTAACAGGGAGGAATCAGCCCCAGCATTTT. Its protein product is CASSYSGPLTGRNQPQHF.

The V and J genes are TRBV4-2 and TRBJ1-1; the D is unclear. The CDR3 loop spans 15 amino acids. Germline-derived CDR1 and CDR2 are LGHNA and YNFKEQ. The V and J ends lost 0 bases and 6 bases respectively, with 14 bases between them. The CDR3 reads CASSQDLAGSSEAFF. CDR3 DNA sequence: TGTGCCAGCAGCCAAGATCTGGCGGGCTCGTCTGAAGCTTTCTTT.

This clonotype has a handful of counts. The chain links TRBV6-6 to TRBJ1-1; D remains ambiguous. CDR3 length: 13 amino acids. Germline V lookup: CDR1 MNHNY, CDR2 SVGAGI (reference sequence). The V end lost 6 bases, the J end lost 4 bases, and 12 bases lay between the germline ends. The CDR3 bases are TGTGCCAGCAGAAAAACAGCCGGCACTGAAGCTTTCTTT. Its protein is CASRKTAGTEAFF.

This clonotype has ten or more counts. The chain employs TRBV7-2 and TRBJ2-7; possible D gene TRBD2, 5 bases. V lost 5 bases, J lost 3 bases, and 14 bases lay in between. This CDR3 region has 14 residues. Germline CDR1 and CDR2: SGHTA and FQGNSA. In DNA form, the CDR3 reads TGTGCCAGCAGCCCCACTCGGGGTATCTACGAGCAGTACTTC. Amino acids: CASSPTRGIYEQYF.

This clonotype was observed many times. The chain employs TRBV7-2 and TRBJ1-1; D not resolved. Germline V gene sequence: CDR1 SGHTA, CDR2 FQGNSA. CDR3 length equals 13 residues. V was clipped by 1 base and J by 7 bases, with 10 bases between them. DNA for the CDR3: TGTGCCAGCAGCTTAGAGGGATCGTTTGAAGCTTTCTTT. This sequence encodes CASSLEGSFEAFF.

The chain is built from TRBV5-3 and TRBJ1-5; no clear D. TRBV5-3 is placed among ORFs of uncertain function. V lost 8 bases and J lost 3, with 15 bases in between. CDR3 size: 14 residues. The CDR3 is CASSNPGSNQPQHF. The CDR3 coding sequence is TGTGCCAGCAGCAATCCCGGGTCCAATCAGCCCCAGCATTTT.

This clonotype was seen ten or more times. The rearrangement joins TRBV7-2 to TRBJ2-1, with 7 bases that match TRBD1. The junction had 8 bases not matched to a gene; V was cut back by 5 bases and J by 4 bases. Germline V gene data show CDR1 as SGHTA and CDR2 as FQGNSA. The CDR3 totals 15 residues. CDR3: CASSTPWGQYNEQFF. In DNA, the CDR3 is TGTGCCAGCAGCACCCCATGGGGACAGTACAATGAGCAGTTCTTC.

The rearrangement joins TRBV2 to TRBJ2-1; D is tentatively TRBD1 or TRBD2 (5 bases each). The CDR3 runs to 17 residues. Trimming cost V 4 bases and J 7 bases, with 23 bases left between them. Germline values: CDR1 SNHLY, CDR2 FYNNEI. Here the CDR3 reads CASSGTIGTVARNEQFF. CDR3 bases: TGTGCCAGCAGTGGGACGATTGGGACCGTCGCGCGGAATGAGCAGTTCTTC.

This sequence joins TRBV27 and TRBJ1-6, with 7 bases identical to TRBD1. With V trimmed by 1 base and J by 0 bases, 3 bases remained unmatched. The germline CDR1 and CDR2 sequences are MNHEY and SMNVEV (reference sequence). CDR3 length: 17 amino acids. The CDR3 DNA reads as TGTGCCAGCAGTTTATGGGGACAGAGCTCCTATAATTCACCCCTCCACTTT. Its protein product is CASSLWGQSSYNSPLHF.

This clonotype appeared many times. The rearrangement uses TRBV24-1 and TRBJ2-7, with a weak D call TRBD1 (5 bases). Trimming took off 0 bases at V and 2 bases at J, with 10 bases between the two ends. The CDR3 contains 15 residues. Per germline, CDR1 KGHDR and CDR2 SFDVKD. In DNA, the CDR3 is TGTGCCACCAGTGATTTGCCCGACAGCACCTACGAGCAGTACTTC. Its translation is CATSDLPDSTYEQYF.

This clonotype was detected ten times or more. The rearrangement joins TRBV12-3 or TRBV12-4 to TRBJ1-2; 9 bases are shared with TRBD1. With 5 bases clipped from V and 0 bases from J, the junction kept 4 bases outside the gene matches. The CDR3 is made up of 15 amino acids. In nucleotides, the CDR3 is TGTGCCAGCAGTATGACAGGGGGAGCTAACTATGGCTACACCTTC. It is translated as CASSMTGGANYGYTF.

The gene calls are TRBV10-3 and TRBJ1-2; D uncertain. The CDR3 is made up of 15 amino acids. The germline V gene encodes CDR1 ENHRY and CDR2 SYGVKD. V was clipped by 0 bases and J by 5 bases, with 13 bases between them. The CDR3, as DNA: TGTGCCATCAGTGAGTCGAGCTCAGATCTGTATGGCTACACCTTC. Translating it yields CAISESSSDLYGYTF.

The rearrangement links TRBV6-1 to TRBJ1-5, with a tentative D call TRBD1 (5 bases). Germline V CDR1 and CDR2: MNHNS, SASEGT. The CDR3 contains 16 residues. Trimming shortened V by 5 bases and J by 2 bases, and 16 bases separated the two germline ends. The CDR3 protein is CASSYIPQGGNQPQHF. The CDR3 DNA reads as TGTGCCAGCAGTTACATCCCCCAAGGGGGCAATCAGCCCCAGCATTTT.

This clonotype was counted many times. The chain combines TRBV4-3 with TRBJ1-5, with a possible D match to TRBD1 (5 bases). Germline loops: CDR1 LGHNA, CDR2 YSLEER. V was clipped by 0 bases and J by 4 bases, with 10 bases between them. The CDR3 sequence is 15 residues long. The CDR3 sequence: CASSQEWGKNQPQHF. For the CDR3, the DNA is TGCGCCAGCAGCCAAGAGTGGGGGAAAAATCAGCCCCAGCATTTT.

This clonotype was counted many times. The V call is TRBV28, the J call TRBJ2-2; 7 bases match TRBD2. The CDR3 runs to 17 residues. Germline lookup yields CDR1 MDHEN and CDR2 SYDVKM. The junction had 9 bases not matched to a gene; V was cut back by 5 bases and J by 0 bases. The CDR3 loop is CASSPHSGGANTGELFF. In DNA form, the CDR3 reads TGTGCCAGCAGTCCACACTCGGGGGGAGCGAACACCGGGGAGCTGTTTTTT.

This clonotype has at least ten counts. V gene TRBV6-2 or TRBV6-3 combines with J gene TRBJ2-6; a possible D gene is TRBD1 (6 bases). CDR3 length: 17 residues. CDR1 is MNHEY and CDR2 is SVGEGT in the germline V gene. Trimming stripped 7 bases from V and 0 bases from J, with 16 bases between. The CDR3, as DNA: TGTGCCAGCATTCATGGACAGCGTACCTCTGGGGCCAACGTCCTGACTTTC. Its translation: CASIHGQRTSGANVLTF.

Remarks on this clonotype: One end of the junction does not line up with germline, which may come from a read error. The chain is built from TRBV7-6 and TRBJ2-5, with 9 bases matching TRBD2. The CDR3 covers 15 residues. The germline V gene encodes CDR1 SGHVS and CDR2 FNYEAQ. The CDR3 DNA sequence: TGTGCCAGCAGTTTAGAGGCTAGCGGGACACAGACCCAGTACTTC. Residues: CASSLEASGTQTQYF.

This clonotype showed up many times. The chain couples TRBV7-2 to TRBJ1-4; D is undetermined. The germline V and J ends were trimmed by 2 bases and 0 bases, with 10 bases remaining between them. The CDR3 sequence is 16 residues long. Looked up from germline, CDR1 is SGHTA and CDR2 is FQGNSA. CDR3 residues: CASSLSGRATNEKLFF. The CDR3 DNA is TGTGCCAGCAGCTTAAGTGGACGGGCAACTAATGAAAAACTGTTTTTT. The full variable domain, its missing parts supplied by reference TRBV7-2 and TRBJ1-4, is GAGVSQSPSNKVTEKGKDVELRCDPISGHTALYWYRQSLGQGLEFLIYFQGNSAPDKSGLPSDRFSAERTGGSVSTLTIQRTQQEDSAVYLCASSLSGRATNEKLFFGSGTQLSVL.

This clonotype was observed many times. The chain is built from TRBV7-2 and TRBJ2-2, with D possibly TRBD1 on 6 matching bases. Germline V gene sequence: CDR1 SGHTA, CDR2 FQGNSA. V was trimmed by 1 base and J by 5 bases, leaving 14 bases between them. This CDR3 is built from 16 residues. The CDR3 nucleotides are TGTGCCAGCAGCTTAGGCACAGGGACAAAGACCGGGGAGCTGTTTTTT. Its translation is CASSLGTGTKTGELFF.

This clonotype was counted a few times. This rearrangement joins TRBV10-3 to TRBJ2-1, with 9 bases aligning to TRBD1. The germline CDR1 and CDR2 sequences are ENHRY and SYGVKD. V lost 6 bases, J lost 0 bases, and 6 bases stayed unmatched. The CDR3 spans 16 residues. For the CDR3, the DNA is TGTGCCATCAGGGAGGACAGGGGCGCCTCCTACAATGAGCAGTTCTTC. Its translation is CAIREDRGASYNEQFF.